This TCR beta chain was recovered during a study of shared clonotypes between healthy human individuals. Study-wide findings and caveats: Rarefaction indicated that sorted-subset sequencing remained incomplete although depth was large.

Method: immunoSEQ multiplex PCR; TCRdb's copy keeps in-frame clones and lacks some. The table includes about 710,000 clones, roughly 72% detected once. CDR1 is MRHNA and CDR2 is SNTAGT in the germline V gene. The V gene end was trimmed by 4 bases and the J gene end by 2 bases; junction bases not matched to a gene: 5. This CDR3 spans 15 amino acids. Of note for this clone: Its antigen remains unidentified.

V gene TRBV6-4 combines with J gene TRBJ2-3; 8 bases are shared with TRBD2. The sequence derives from a woman under 40 in good health. The specimen was memory CD4+ T cells sorted from blood. The subset here: CD45RA-negative fraction. The CDR3 nucleotides are TGTGCCAGCAGTGCGGGGGGGCTGAACACAGATACGCAGTATTTT. Translating it yields CASSAGGLNTDTQYF.